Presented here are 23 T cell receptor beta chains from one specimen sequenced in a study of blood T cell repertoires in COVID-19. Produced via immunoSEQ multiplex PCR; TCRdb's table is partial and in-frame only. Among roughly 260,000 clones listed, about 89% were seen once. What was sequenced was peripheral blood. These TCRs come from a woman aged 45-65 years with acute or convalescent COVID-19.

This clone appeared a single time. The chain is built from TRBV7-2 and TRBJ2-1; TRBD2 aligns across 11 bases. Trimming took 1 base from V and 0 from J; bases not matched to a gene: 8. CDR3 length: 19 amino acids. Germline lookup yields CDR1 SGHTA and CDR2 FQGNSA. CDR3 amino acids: CASSLVRLAGSYSYNEQFF. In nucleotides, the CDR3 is TGTGCCAGCAGCTTAGTACGACTAGCGGGATCGTACTCCTACAATGAGCAGTTCTTC.

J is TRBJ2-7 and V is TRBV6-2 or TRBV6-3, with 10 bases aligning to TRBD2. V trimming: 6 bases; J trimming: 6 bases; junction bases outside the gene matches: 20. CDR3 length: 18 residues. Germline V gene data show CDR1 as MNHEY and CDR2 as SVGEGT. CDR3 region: CASSARNSAGGPPGEQYF. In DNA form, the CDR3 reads TGTGCCAGCAGCGCCCGTAACTCAGCGGGAGGGCCTCCGGGCGAGCAGTACTTC.

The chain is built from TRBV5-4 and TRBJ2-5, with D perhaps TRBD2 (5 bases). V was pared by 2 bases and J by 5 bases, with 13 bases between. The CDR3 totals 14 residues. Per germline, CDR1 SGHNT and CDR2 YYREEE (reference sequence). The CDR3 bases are TGTGCCAGCAGCTTCCCCGGAACTAGTGAGACCCAGTACTTC. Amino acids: CASSFPGTSETQYF.

The CDR3 DNA sequence: TGTGCCTGGAGAGGAGGGGGCTGGGAGACCCAGTACTTC. Its translation: CAWRGGGWETQYF. This sequence joins TRBV30 and TRBJ2-5; possible D gene TRBD1, 7 bases. CDR3 size: 13 residues. Germline V gene sequence: CDR1 GTSNPN, CDR2 SVGIG (reference sequence). V shed 3 bases and J shed 5 bases, with 13 bases lying between them.

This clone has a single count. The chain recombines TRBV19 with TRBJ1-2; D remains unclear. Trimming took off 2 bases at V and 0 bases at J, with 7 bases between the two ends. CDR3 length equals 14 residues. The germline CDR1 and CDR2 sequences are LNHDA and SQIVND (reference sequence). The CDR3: CASSILPPNYGYTF. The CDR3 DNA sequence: TGTGCCAGTAGTATACTTCCTCCTAACTATGGCTACACCTTC.

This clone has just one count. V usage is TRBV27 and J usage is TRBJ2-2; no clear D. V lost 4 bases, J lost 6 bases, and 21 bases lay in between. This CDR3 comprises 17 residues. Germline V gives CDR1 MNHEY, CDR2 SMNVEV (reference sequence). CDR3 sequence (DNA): TGTGCCAGCAGTTCAGCGCTCGGCGCCGTGATGGCCGGGGAGCTGTTTTTT. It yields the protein CASSSALGAVMAGELFF.

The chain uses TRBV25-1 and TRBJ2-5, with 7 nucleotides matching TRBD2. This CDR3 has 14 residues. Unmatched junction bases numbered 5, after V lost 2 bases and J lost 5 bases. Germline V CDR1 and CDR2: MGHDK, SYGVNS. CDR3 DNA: TGTGCCAGCAGTGAAGGAGCGGGGCTGGAGACCCAGTACTTC. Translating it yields CASSEGAGLETQYF.

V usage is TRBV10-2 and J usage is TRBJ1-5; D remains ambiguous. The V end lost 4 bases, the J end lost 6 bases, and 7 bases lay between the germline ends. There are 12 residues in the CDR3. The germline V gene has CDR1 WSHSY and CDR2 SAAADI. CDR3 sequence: CASSVPGQPQHF. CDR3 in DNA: TGCGCCAGCAGTGTACCGGGTCAGCCCCAGCATTTT.

CDR3 region: CAWSVRVYEKLFF. CDR3 DNA sequence: TGTGCCTGGAGTGTCAGGGTTTATGAAAAACTGTTTTTT. The J gene is TRBJ1-4, the V gene TRBV30; D may be TRBD1 (5 bases). This CDR3 has 13 amino acids. V dropped 0 bases and J dropped 6 bases, with 8 bases sitting between them. CDR1 is GTSNPN, CDR2 SVGIG, per germline (reference sequence).

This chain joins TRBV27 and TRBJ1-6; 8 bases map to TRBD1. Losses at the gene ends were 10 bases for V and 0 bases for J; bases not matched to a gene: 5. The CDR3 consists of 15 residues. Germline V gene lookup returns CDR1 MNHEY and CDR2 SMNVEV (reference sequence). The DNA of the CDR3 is TGTGCCACCGGACAGGGAAGCTCCTATAATTCACCCCTCCACTTT. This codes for CATGQGSSYNSPLHF.

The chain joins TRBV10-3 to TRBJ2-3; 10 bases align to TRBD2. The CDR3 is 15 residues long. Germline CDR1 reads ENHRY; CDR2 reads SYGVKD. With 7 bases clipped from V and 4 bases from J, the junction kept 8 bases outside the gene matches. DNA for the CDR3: TGTGCCATCACCGGGACTAGCGAGGGCGCAGATACGCAGTATTTT. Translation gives CAITGTSEGADTQYF.

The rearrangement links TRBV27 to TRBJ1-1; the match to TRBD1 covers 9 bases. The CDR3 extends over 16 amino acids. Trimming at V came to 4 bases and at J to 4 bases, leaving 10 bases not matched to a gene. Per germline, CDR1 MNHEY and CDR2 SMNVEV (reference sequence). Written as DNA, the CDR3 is TGTGCCAGCAGTTCGTTCCTCGGGACAGGGAGCACTGAAGCTTTCTTT. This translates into CASSSFLGTGSTEAFF.

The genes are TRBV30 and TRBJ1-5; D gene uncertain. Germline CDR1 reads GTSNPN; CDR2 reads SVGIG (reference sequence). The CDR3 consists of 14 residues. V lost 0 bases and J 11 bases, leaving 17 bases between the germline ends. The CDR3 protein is CAWSVTVASWAQHF. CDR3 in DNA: TGTGCCTGGAGTGTGACCGTCGCTAGTTGGGCCCAGCATTTT.

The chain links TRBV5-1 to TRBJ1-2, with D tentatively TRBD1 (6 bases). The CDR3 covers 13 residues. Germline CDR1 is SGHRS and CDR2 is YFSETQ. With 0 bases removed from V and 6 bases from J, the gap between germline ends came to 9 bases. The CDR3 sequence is CASSLEQGNGYTF. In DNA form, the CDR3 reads TGCGCCAGCAGCTTGGAACAGGGTAATGGCTACACCTTC.

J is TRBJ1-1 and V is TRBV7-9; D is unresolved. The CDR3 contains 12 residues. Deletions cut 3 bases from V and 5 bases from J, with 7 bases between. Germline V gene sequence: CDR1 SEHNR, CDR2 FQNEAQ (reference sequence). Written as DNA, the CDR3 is TGTGCCAGCAGCTTCCCCCAAACTGAAGCTTTCTTT. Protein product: CASSFPQTEAFF. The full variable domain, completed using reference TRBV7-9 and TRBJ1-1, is DTGVSQNPRHKITKRGQNVTFRCDPISEHNRLYWYRQTLGQGPEFLTYFQNEAQLEKSRLLSDRFSAERPKGSFSTLEIQRTEQGDSAMYLCASSFPQTEAFFGQGTRLTVV.

CDR3 nucleotide sequence: TGTGCCAGCAGTTTCAATGACAGGAAGAACACCGGGGAGCTGTTTTTT. Its translation: CASSFNDRKNTGELFF. The chain is built from TRBV27 and TRBJ2-2; maybe TRBD1 (6 bases). The CDR3 covers 16 residues. Trimming shortened V by 3 bases and J by 1 base, and 12 bases separated the two germline ends. Germline V gene sequence: CDR1 MNHEY, CDR2 SMNVEV (reference sequence).

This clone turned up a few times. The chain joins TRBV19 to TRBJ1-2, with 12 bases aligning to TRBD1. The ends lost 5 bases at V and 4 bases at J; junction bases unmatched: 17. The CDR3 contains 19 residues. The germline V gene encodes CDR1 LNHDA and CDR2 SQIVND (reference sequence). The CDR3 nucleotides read TGTGCCAGTAGTGTGAAGCCGGGACAGGGGGCTAGATTTTCCTATGGCTACACCTTC. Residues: CASSVKPGQGARFSYGYTF. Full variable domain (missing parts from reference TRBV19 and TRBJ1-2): DGGITQSPKYLFRKEGQNVTLSCEQNLNHDAMYWYRQDPGQGLRLIYYSQIVNDFQKGDIAEGYSVSREKKESFPLTVTSAQKNPTAFYLCASSVKPGQGARFSYGYTFGSGTRLTVV.

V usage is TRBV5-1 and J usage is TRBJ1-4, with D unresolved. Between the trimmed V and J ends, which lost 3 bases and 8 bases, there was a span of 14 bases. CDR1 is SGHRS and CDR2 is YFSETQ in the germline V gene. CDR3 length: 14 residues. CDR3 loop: CASSSTSAGEKLFF. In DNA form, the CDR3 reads TGCGCCAGCAGCTCTACCTCGGCGGGAGAAAAACTGTTTTTT.

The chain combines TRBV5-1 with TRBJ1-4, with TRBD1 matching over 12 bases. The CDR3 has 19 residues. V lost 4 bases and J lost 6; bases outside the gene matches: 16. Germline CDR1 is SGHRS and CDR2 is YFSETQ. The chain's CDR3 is CASSPTRDGGTGGDEKLFF. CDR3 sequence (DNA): TGCGCCAGCAGCCCTACCCGTGATGGGGGGACAGGGGGCGATGAAAAACTGTTTTTT.

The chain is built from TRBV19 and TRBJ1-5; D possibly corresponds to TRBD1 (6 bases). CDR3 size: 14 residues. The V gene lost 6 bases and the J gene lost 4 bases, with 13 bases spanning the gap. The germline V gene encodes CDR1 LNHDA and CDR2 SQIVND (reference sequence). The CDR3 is CASRQGFGNQPQHF. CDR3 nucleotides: TGTGCCAGTAGGCAGGGGTTCGGGAATCAGCCCCAGCATTTT.

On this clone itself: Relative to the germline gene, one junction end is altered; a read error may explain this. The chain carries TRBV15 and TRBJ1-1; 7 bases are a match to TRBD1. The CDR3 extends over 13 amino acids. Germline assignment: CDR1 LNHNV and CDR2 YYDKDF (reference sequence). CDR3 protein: CATRRGTDTEAFF. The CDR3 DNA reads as TGTGCCACCAGAAGAGGGACAGACACTGAAGCTTTCTTT.

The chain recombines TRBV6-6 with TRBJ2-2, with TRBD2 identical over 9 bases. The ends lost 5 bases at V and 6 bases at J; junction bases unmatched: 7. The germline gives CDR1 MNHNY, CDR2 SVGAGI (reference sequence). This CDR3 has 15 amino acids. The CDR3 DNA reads TGTGCCAGCAGTCCGCGGGGGGGCGCTCCCGGGGAGCTGTTTTTT. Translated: CASSPRGGAPGELFF.

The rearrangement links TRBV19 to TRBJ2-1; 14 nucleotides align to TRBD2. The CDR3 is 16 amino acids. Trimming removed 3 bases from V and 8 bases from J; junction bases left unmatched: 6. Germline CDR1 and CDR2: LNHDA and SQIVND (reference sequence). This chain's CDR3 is CASSMGLAGELYEQFF. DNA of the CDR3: TGTGCCAGTAGTATGGGACTAGCGGGAGAACTTTATGAGCAGTTCTTC.